This paragraph reports one T cell receptor (beta chain). Its target is not known. This specimen belongs to a study of vaccination effects on CD4 cells after COVID-19. Study-wide points: Only 1 of 255 vaccine-induced clones from healthy vaccinees cross-reacted with common cold coronaviruses.

Using immunoSEQ multiplex PCR, the repertoire was profiled, and TCRdb retains in-frame clones only, with some absent. Here the sample spans approximately 24,000 clones, over 60% being singletons. In the ViraFEST assay, antigen-specific CD4+ clonotypes were identified by expansion after peptide-pool stimulation. It was after around eleven days of culture that CD4+ T cells were isolated. Nucleocapsid antibody tests were negative, and the vaccine recipients had no prior SARS-CoV-2 infection. Supplemented with 8.5 to 10 IU/ml IL-2 and about 10 ug/ml peptides, around 2 million PBMC per well were kept in culture. V lost 8 bases, J lost 0 bases, and 8 bases lay in between. The CDR3 has 14 amino acids. Germline V gene lookup returns CDR1 LGHDT and CDR2 YNNKEL (reference sequence).

The rearrangement uses TRBV3-1 (or the pseudogene TRBV3-2) and TRBJ1-6; tentatively, D is TRBD1 (5 bases). Sequences were derived from CD4+ T cells from PBMCs cultured with HCoV-NL63 spike peptides, sampled before COVID-19 vaccination. The clonotype originates from a human donor who received a COVID-19 vaccine. The CDR3 region is CASGGSSYNSPLHF. CDR3 nucleotides: TGTGCCAGCGGGGGGAGCTCCTATAATTCACCCCTCCACTTT.